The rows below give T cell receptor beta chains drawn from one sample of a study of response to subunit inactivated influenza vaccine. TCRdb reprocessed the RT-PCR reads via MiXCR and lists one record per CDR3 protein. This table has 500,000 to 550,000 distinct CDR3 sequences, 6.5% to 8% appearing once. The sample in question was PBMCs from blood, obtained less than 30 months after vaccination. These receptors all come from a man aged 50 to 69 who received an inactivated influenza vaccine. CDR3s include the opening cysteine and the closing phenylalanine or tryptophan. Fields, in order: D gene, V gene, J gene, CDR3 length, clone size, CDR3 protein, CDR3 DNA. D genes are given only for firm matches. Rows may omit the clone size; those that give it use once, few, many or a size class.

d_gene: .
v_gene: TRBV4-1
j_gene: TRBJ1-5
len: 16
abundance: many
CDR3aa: CASSQGIPLSNQPQHF
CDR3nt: TGCGCCAGCAGCCAAGGAATTCCCCTTAGCAATCAGCCCCAGCATTTT

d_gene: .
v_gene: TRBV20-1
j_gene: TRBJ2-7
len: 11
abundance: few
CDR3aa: CSGPWGSEQYF
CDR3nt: TGCAGTGGACCCTGGGGATCCGAGCAGTACTTC

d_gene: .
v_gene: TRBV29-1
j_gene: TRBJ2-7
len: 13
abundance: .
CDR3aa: CSVPGDTAYEQYF
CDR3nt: TGCAGCGTTCCAGGGGATACCGCCTACGAGCAGTACTTC

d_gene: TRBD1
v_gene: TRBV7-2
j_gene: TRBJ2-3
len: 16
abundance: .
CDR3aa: CASSLAGTGVRDTQYF
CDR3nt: TGTGCCAGCAGCTTAGCCGGGACAGGGGTCCGAGATACGCAGTATTTT

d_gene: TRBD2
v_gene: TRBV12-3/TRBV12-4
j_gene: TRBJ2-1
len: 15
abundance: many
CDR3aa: CASSWGGLAYNEQFF
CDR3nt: TGTGCCAGCAGTTGGGGGGGACTAGCTTACAATGAGCAGTTCTTC

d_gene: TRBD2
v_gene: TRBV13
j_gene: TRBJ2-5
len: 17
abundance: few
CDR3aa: CASSLGSLAGIQETQYF
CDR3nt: TGTGCCAGCAGCTTGGGGTCCCTAGCGGGGATCCAAGAGACCCAGTACTTC

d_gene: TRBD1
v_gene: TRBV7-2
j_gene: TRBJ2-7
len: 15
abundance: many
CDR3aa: CASSWGQGGSYEQYF
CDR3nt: TGTGCCAGCAGCTGGGGACAGGGAGGAAGTTACGAGCAGTACTTC

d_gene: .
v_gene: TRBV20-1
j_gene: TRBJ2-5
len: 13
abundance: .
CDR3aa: CSASDRRVGTQYF
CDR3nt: TGCAGTGCTAGCGACAGGCGAGTCGGGACCCAGTACTTC

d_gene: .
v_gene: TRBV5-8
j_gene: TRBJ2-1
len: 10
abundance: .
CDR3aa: CASRYNEQFF
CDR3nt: TGTGCCAGTCGCTACAATGAGCAGTTCTTC

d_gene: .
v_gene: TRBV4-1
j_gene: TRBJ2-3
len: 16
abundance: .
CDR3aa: CASSPRSGRSTDTQYF
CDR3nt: TGCGCCAGCAGCCCCAGGTCAGGGAGGTCGACAGATACGCAGTATTTT

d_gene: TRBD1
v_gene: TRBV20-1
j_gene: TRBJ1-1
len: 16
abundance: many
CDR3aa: CSASSRDRGANTEAFF
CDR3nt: TGCAGTGCTTCGTCCCGGGACAGGGGGGCGAACACTGAAGCTTTCTTT

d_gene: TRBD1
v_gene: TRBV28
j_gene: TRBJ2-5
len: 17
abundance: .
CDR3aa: CASSFSWTGGRGETQYF
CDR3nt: TGTGCCAGCAGTTTCTCCTGGACAGGGGGCAGGGGAGAGACCCAGTACTTC

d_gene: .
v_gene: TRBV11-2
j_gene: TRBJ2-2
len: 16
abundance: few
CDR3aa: CASSLGSGRHTGELFF
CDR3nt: TGTGCCAGCAGCTTAGGTTCAGGCAGGCACACCGGGGAGCTGTTTTTT

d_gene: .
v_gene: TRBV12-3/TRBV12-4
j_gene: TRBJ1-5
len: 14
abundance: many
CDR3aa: CASSLGGLNQPQHF
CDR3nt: TGTGCCAGCAGTTTAGGTGGGCTCAATCAGCCCCAGCATTTT

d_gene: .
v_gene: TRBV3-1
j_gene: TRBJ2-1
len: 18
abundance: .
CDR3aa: CASSQDFNARDSYNEQFF
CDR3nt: TGTGCCAGCAGCCAAGATTTTAATGCCAGGGACTCCTACAATGAGCAGTTCTTC

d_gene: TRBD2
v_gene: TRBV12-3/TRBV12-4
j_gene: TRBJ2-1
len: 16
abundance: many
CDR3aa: CASSPRGTSYFPEQFF
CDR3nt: TGTGCCAGCAGCCCCCGAGGGACTAGCTATTTTCCTGAGCAGTTCTTC

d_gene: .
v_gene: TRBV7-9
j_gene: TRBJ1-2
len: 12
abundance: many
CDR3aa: CASRLGSYGYTF
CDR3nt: TGTGCCAGTCGGCTTGGGAGTTATGGCTACACCTTC

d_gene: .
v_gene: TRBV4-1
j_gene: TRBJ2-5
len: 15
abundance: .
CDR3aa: CASSQDHAGRETQYF
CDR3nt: TGCGCCAGCAGCCAAGATCATGCAGGGCGGGAGACCCAGTACTTC

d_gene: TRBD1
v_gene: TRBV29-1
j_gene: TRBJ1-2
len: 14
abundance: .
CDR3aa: CSGATGGSNYGYTF
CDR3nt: TGCAGCGGTGCGACAGGGGGATCTAACTATGGCTACACCTTC

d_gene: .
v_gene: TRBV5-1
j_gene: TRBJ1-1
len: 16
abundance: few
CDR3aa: CASSLATSRTNTEAFF
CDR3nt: TGCGCCAGCAGCTTGGCTACCTCCAGGACAAACACTGAAGCTTTCTTT

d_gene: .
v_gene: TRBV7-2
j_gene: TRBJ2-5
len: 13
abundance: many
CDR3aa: CASSLGAEETQYF
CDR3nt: TGTGCCAGCAGCTTAGGGGCAGAAGAGACCCAGTACTTC

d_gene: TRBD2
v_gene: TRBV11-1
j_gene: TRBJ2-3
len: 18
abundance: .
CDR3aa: CASSSRLAGGRLSDTQYF
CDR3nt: TGTGCCAGCAGCTCCAGACTAGCGGGGGGGCGCCTTTCAGATACGCAGTATTTT

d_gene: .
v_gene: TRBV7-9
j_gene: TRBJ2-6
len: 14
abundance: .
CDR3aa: CASSLPAGANVLTF
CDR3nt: TGTGCCAGCAGCTTGCCGGCTGGGGCCAACGTCCTGACTTTC

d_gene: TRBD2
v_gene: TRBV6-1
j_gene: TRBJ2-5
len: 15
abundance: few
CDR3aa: CASSELGGSQETQYF
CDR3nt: TGTGCCAGCAGTGAACTTGGCGGGAGCCAGGAGACCCAGTACTTC

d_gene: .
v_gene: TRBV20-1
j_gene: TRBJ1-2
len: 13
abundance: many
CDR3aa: CSASGSPEDGYTF
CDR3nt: TGCAGTGCTAGCGGATCTCCGGAAGATGGCTACACCTTC

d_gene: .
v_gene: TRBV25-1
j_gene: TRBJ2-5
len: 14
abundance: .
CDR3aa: CASSEYIRGGTQYF
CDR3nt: TGTGCCAGCAGTGAATATATTCGAGGGGGGACCCAGTACTTC

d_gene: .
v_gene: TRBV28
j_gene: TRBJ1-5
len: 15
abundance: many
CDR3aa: CASSRQGYSNQPQHF
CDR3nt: TGTGCCAGCAGTCGACAAGGGTATAGCAATCAGCCCCAGCATTTT

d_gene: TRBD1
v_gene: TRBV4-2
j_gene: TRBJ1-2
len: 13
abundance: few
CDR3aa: CASSPRQGNGYTF
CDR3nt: TGTGCCAGCAGCCCCCGACAGGGAAATGGCTACACCTTC

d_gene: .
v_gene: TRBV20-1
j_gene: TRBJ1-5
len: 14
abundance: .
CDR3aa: CSAPRSGSNQPQHF
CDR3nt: TGCAGTGCACCGAGATCGGGAAGCAATCAGCCCCAGCATTTT

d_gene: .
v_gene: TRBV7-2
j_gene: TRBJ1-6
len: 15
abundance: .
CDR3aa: CASSSTTGLNSPLHF
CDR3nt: TGTGCCAGCAGCTCGACGACAGGACTTAATTCACCCCTCCACTTT

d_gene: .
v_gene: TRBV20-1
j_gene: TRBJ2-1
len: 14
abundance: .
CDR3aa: CSARVGISYNEQFF
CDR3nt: TGCAGTGCTAGGGTCGGAATCTCCTACAATGAGCAGTTCTTC

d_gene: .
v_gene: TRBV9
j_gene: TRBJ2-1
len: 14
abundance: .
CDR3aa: CASSGPAGGSEQFF
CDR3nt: TGTGCCAGCAGCGGACCAGCGGGCGGCTCCGAGCAGTTCTTC